In this sample, the clone carrying this TCR beta chain turned up a few times. This entry is derived from a study of early T cells in non-severe SARS-CoV-2 infection. Via MiXCR, TCRdb re-called the 5' RACE reads, giving one row per CDR3 protein. The repertoire has under 70,000 distinct CDR3 sequences, about an eighth of them found once; the top ten carry roughly 9.1%. The source material was whole blood. The sequence came from an adult who was a healthcare worker with PCR-confirmed SARS-CoV-2 infection or an uninfected control (not recorded which).

The CDR3 is CASSLGRGQPQHF. In nucleotides, the CDR3 is TGTGCCAGCAGCTTAGGTCGGGGGCAGCCCCAGCATTTT. The chain combines TRBV7-2 with TRBJ1-5; the D gene is possibly TRBD1 (5 bases). The V end lost 1 base, the J end lost 7 bases, and 8 bases lay between the germline ends. Germline-derived CDR1 and CDR2 are SGHTA and FQGNSA. CDR3 length equals 13 residues.